This T cell receptor (beta chain) was sequenced during a study of cytomegalovirus exposure and HLA in healthy donors. Findings of the study overall: Accounts indicate the classifier identified cytomegalovirus status with strong specificity and sensitivity. What a later analysis reportedly showed was that an Asian-associated ancestry cluster had fewer N-insertions than the roughly 670-donor mean.

PCR involved 60 Vbeta and 13 Jbeta primers. Repertoires were generated with immunoSEQ multiplex PCR, while TCRdb's copy carries only in-frame clones and drops some. The sample has about 140,000 clones; approximately 84% are singletons. This CDR3 comprises 15 residues. Losses at the gene ends were 5 bases for V and 0 bases for J; bases not matched to a gene: 3. In germline, CDR1 is LNHDA, CDR2 SQIVND (reference sequence). Note on this clone: Its antigen is still unknown.

This sequence was found in a woman between 35 and 50 years old in good health and CMV-seronegative. The chain combines TRBV19 with TRBJ1-5; the match to TRBD1 covers 8 bases. Sample: PBMCs. CDR3 sequence: CASSYGQGSNQPQHF. The CDR3 DNA sequence: TGTGCCAGTAGTTATGGACAGGGTAGCAATCAGCCCCAGCATTTT.